This T cell receptor (beta chain) was identified in a study of cytomegalovirus exposure and HLA in healthy donors (dated 2017 in TCRdb). Concerning the study at large: In an earlier analysis of several hundred of the donors, less than 350 Gb of sequence data and approximately 100 million unique TCR beta sequences from about 179 million T cells were reported. About 300 gigabases of sequencing data and approximately 85 million unique TCR sequences were included in an early release covering about 620 HLA-typed donors. Of the approximately 400 genotyped donors, roughly 85% fell in the genetic ancestry cluster associated with self-reported Caucasian donors. The study aimed to test whether cataloging public T cell receptors could reveal signatures of past pathogen exposure. The study profiled the T cell repertoires of under 700 subjects by immunosequencing and related them to cytomegalovirus serostatus. In addition to the first cohort of 666 subjects, a separate validation cohort of 120 different subjects was used. High-throughput TCR immunosequencing, statistical association of individual TCRs with disease status, and machine learning were combined to predict cytomegalovirus infection status. In a later analysis, previously published TCR beta repertoires from hundreds of donors were re-analyzed and high-resolution HLA genotyping was added so that TCR occurrence patterns could be studied. Rather than drawing on any new phenotypic data, the later analysis identified candidate immune exposures from TCR beta sequences and the way those sequences occurred across donors. In an earlier analysis of several hundred of the donors, high-throughput TCR beta sequencing was used to judge whether each TCR beta V gene segment behaved as functional or pseudogenic. Donor age, sex, ethnicity and CMV serostatus were collected together with the repertoire data. A later genetic analysis used genome-wide SNP genotypes for about 65% of the 666 donors, treating that subset as a discovery cohort. All discovery cohort repertoires had been generated using a single sequencing platform. Class I and class II HLA loci were covered by the typing at four-digit resolution. Typing coverage varied by locus: roughly 629-630 donors for A, B, C, DRB1 and DQB1; roughly 500 for DQA1; about 570 for DPA1; about 450 for DPB1. Roughly 5 DR-DQ haplotypes were handled as single units for association and clustering, since linkage in the cohort was strong. Across 300 to 500 genotyped donors of the cohort, an average of roughly 250,000 unique TCR beta nucleotide sequences per donor were sequenced, and roughly 20% of those sequences were non-productive. General study outcomes and caveats: When HLA alleles, especially DR and DQ, strongly co-occurred, TCR associations were difficult to assign to individual alleles. Because HLA typing was unavailable for some donors at each locus, only the typed subset was used in association tests. The study gave a list of some 150 TCR beta chains associated with cytomegalovirus. While some public TCRs were present in many individuals, most TCR sequences turned up only very rarely across donors. In vitro tests confirmed that a few of the cytomegalovirus-associated TCR beta chains recognize cytomegalovirus antigens. Some IMGT-functional V segments, including TRBV6-2 and TRBV6-3, could not be told apart with the 87-base-pair reads, so those segments were excluded. Correlated functional status among segregating V segments might reflect linkage disequilibrium, but an unknown experimental factor could not be ruled out. The only immune exposure information available for the cohort was CMV serostatus. In a later analysis, several top co-occurrence clusters were reported to appear linked to parvovirus B19, influenza, CMV and Epstein-Barr virus. In a later analysis, HLA-associated TCR beta chains showed more clonal expansion and lower generation probabilities than non-associated chains that were equally common. Compared with the 666-donor mean, donors in an Asian-associated ancestry cluster had fewer N-insertions in productive TCRs, according to a later genetic analysis. Presence/absence analyses assumed roughly uniform sequencing depth across donors, an assumption that may not hold. At a false discovery rate of 0.05, a later analysis linked 15,000 to 20,000 TCR beta sequences to specific HLA alleles. It was suggested by the authors that the approach could potentially be generalized to other disease states and immunological phenotypes. A later genetic analysis associated a missense DCLRE1C variant with V-gene and J-gene trimming of TCR beta chains, and an independent cohort replicated the association. About 17 rarely observed V segments, including chromosome 9 orphons, were excluded from the earlier analysis of approximately 600 of the donors because counts were too low. Broadly in line with IMGT annotations, most TCR beta V segments showed up in productive rearrangements about 87% or about 30% of the time in an earlier analysis of approximately 640 of the donors. Most CMV-associated TCR beta chains appeared to be HLA-restricted in a later analysis, and the HLA associations seemed to be driven largely by CMV exposure. Only TCR beta chains were sequenced in this cohort, and the absence of alpha or paired-chain data limited detectable features. Cytomegalovirus status was reported to be diagnosed by the classifier with high specificity and sensitivity in both the original and validation cohorts. In a later analysis, TCR association rates were found to vary across HLA loci, with the most associated TCRs seen for DRB1 alleles and the fewest for HLA-C alleles. A further reported finding was that TCR beta sequences accurately predicted the HLA-A and HLA-B alleles for most subjects in the first cohort. A cluster of highly shared sequence variants was judged likely to be a technical artifact of the sequencing pipeline.

The receptor library was made with the immunoSEQ multiplex PCR assay. A mixture of 60 forward primers for TCR Vbeta segments and 13 reverse primers for TCR Jbeta segments was used in the multiplex PCR. A multiplex PCR assay on genomic DNA amplified the CDR3 region of rearranged TCR beta genes. On the Illumina HiSeq System, the amplified TCR beta libraries were sequenced as 87-base-pair reads. As for the original processing: A later analysis counted about 80 million unique TCR beta chains across the 500 to 850 repertoires, and 10 million to 12 million of these chains were shared by at least two donors. Raw reads were error-corrected and collapsed into unique sequences by a nearest-neighbor algorithm in which closely related sequences were merged to remove PCR and sequencing errors. V, D and J gene segments were assigned by aligning CDR3 sequences to IMGT reference sequences. Each retained sequence needed at least a six-nucleotide match to both a V gene segment and a J gene segment. A rearrangement counted as productive if the CDR3 had no stop codons and remained in frame with V and J, and every other rearrangement counted as non-productive. Following IMGT convention, CDR3 was defined as the stretch from the second conserved V-encoded cysteine up to the conserved J-encoded phenylalanine. Sequences without an unambiguous match to a single V gene segment were excluded from the earlier analysis of 450 to 650 of the donors. An earlier analysis of under 750 of the donors called V segments functional above 56.7% productive rearrangements and segregating when the between-donor standard deviation exceeded 5%. To diagnose cytomegalovirus status from the catalog of TCR beta chain sequences, a statistical classification framework was built. In a later analysis, V and J genes were assigned by comparing TCR nucleotide sequences against IMGT/GENE-DB human TR gene sequences. A later analysis assigned CDR3 sequences and most-parsimonious VDJ recombination scenarios with the TCRdist pipeline. In a later analysis, every TCR beta chain was defined by the combination of its CDR3 amino acid sequence and its V-gene family, and reads without a unique V-gene family were dropped. A later analysis removed 500 to 650 highly shared, low-generation-probability nucleotide sequences to deal with suspected cross-contamination and a sequencing artifact. A later analysis calculated a clonal expansion index for each public chain from normalized within-repertoire ranks of inferred template counts. In a later analysis, generation probabilities were computed with a VDJ recombination model fitted to out-of-frame rearrangements, and the resulting probabilities were checked against IGoR. A later analysis scored TCR-TCR, TCR-HLA and TCR-CMV co-occurrence with hypergeometric tests, applying a repertoire-size bias correction to TCR pairs. To estimate false discovery rates, a later analysis permuted the HLA or CMV assignments 20 times. In a later analysis, co-occurring TCRs were grouped using DBSCAN, and TCRdist sequence similarity was added for clustering within HLA-allele-positive subsets. Co-occurrence clustering excluded repertoires with fewer than 30,000 or more than 120,000 public chains, plus five with anomalous nucleotide sharing. TCRdb holds this immuneACCESS table with in-frame rearrangements only. Some clones are missing; in checked studies, unresolved V genes explain under half, and the rest has no known cause. From that table come the V and J calls and clone size; the DNA was used to work out D and trimming. This sample comprises about 160,000 clones, about 73% of them detected only once. The ten biggest clones cover 3.1% of the sample.

In total, fewer than 750 healthy bone marrow donors made up the cohort. All cohort members were sampled while nominally healthy, although unrecorded immune exposures were likely present. The donor tested CMV seronegative and was one of the 352 seronegative cohort members. A peripheral blood sample was collected from each donor, and TCR beta sequencing was performed on peripheral blood mononuclear cells. The Qiagen DNeasy Blood Extraction Kit was used to extract genomic DNA from the blood cell samples. About this clone: Its antigen remains undetermined. No qualities accompany the bases; no much larger clone lies one base away.

Inclusive of the bounding cysteine and phenylalanine, the CDR3 is 17 residues long. CDR3 DNA only is kept here, 51 bases in frame from base 1. V is pruned by 3 bases and J by 3 bases, leaving 9 bases of the junction without a gene match. In the germline V gene, CDR1 corresponds to SGHRS and CDR2 to YFSETQ. The sequenced sample was PBMCs. This chain joins TRBV5-1 to TRBJ1-3, with 10 bases in between that match TRBD1. The sequence came from a middle-aged woman in good health and CMV-seronegative. CDR3 protein: CASSSVGQGDFGNTIYF. The DNA sequence is as follows: TGCGCCAGCAGCTCTGTCGGACAGGGGGATTTTGGAAACACCATATATTTT.